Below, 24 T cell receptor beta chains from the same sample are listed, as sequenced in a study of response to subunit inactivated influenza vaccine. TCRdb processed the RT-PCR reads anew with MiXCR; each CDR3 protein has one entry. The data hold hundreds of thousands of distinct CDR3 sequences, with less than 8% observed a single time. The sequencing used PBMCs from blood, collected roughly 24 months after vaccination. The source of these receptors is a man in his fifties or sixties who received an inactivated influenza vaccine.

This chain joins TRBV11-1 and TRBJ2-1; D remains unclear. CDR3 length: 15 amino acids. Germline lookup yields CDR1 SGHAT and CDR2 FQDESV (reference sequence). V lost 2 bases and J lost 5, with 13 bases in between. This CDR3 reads CASSLLRRQDNEQFF. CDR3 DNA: TGTGCCAGCAGCTTACTTAGGAGACAAGACAATGAGCAGTTCTTC.

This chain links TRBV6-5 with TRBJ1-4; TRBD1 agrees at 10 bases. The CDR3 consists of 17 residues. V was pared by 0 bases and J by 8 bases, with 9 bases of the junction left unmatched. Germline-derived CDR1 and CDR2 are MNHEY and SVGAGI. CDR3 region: CASSYSTRTGGREKLFF. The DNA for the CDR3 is TGTGCCAGCAGTTACTCGACTAGGACAGGGGGTCGAGAAAAACTGTTTTTT.

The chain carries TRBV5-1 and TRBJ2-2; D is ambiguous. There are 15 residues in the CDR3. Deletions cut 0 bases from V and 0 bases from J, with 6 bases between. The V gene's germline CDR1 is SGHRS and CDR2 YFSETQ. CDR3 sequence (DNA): TGCGCCAGCAGCTTGGACGTCTCGAACACCGGGGAGCTGTTTTTT. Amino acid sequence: CASSLDVSNTGELFF.

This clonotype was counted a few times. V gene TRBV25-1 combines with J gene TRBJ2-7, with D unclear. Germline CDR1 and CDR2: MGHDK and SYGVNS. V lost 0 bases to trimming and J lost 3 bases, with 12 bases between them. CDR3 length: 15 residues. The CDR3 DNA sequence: TGTGCCAGCAGTGAATATGGCCCCCCTGGCTACGAGCAGTACTTC. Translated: CASSEYGPPGYEQYF.

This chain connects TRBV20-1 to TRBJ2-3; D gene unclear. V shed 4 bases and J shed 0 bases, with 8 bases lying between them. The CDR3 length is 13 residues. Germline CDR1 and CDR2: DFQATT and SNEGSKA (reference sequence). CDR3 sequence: CSATSGSTDTQYF. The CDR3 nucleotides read TGCAGTGCTACCTCCGGGAGCACAGATACGCAGTATTTT.

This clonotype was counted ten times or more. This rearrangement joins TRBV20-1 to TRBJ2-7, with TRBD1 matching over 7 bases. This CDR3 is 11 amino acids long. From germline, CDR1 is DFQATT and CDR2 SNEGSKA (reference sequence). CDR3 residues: CSVDRVYEQYF. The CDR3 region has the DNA TGCAGCGTTGACAGGGTCTACGAGCAGTACTTC.

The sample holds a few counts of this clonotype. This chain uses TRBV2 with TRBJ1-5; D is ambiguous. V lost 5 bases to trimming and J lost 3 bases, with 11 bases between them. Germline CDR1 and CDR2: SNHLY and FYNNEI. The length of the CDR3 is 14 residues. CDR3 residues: CASSSLRDNQPQHF. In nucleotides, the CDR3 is TGTGCCAGCAGTTCGTTGAGGGACAATCAGCCCCAGCATTTT.

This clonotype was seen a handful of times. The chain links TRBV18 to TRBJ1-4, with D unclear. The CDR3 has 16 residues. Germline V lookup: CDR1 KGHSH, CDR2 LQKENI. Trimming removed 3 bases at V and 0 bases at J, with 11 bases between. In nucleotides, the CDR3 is TGTGCCAGCTCACCGCTGGACGTAGCAACTAATGAAAAACTGTTTTTT. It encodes CASSPLDVATNEKLFF.

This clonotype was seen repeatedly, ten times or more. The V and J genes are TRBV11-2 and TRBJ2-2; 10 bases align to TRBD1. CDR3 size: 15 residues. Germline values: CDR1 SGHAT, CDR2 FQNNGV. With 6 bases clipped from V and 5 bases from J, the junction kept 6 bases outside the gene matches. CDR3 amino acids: CASRIPGQGTGELFF. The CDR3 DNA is TGTGCCAGCAGAATACCGGGACAGGGGACCGGGGAGCTGTTTTTT.

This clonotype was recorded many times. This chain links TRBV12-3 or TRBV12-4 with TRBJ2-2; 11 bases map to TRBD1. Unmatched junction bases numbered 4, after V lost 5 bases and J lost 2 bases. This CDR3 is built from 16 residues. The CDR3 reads CASSPRTGGNTGELFF. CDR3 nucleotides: TGTGCCAGCAGTCCCCGGACAGGGGGCAACACCGGGGAGCTGTTTTTT.

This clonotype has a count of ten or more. CDR3 nucleotide sequence: TGTGCCAGCAGCTTAGTCCCCGGGCAGGCCCTTGGCTACACCTTC. It codes for CASSLVPGQALGYTF. This chain uses TRBV7-9 with TRBJ1-2; the D is unclear. The CDR3 runs 15 residues. The germline CDR1 and CDR2 sequences are SEHNR and FQNEAQ (reference sequence). Trimming removed 1 base at V and 7 bases at J, with 16 bases between.

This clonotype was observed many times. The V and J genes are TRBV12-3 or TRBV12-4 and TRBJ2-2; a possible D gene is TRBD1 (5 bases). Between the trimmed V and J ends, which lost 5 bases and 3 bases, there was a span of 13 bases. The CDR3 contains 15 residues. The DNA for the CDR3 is TGTGCCAGCAGTCCCAAAGGGGTCTACACCGGGGAGCTGTTTTTT. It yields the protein CASSPKGVYTGELFF.

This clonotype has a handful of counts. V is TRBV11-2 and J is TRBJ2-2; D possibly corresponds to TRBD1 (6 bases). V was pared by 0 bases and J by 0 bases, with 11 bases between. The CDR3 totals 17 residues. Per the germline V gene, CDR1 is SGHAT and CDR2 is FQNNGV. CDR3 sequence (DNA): TGTGCCAGCAGCTTAGAATTTGGGGGCGCGAACACCGGGGAGCTGTTTTTT. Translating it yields CASSLEFGGANTGELFF.

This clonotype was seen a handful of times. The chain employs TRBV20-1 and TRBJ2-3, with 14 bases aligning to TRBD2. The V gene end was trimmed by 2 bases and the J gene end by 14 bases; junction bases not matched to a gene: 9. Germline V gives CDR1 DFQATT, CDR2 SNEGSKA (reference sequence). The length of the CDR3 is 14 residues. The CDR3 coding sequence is TGCAGTGCTAGACTCACGACTAGCGGGGGGGGAAGGTATTTT. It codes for CSARLTTSGGGRYF.

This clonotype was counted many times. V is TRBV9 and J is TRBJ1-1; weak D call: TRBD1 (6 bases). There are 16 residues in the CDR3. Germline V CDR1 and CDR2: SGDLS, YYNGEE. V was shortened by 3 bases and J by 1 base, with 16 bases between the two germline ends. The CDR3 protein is CASSADRFTGNTEAFF. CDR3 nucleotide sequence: TGTGCCAGCAGCGCCGACAGGTTTACCGGGAACACTGAAGCTTTCTTT.

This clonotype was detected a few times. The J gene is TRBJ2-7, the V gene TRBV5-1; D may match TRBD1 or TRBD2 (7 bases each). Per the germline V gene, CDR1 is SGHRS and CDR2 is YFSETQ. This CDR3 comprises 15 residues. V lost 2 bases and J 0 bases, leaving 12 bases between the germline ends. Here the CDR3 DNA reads TGCGCCAGCAGCTTCAGGGGGGGACCCTCCTACGAGCAGTACTTC. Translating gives CASSFRGGPSYEQYF.

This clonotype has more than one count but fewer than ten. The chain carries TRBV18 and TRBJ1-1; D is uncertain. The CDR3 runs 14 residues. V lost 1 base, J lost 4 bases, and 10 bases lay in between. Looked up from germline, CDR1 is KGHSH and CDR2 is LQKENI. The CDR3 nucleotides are TGTGCCAGCTCACCACGGTCAAGCGGCACTGAAGCTTTCTTT. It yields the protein CASSPRSSGTEAFF. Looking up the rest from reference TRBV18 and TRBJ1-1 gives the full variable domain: NAGVMQNPRHLVRRRGQEARLRCSPMKGHSHVYWYRQLPEEGLKFMVYLQKENIIDESGMPKERFSAEFPKEGPSILRIQQVVRGDSAAYFCASSPRSSGTEAFFGQGTRLTVV.

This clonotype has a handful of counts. The CDR3 loop reads CASRDRGAYEQYF. CDR3 DNA: TGTGCCAGCAGAGACAGGGGGGCCTACGAGCAGTACTTC. This chain uses TRBV12-3 or TRBV12-4 with TRBJ2-7; 9 bases map to TRBD1. The junction had 2 bases not matched to a gene; V was cut back by 6 bases and J by 2 bases. This CDR3 is built from 13 residues.

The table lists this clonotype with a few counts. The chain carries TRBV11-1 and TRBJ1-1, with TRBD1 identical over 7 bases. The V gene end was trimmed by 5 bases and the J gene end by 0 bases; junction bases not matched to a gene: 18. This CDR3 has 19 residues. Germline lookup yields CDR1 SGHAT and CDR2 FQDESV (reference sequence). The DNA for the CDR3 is TGTGCCAGCAGCCCCCTTTTGATAGAGGGACAGCTCATGAACACTGAAGCTTTCTTT. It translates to CASSPLLIEGQLMNTEAFF. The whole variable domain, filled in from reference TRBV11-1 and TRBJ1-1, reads EAEVAQSPRYKITEKSQAVAFWCDPISGHATLYWYRQILGQGPELLVQFQDESVVDDSQLPKDRFSAERLKGVDSTLKIQPAELGDSAMYLCASSPLLIEGQLMNTEAFFGQGTRLTVV.

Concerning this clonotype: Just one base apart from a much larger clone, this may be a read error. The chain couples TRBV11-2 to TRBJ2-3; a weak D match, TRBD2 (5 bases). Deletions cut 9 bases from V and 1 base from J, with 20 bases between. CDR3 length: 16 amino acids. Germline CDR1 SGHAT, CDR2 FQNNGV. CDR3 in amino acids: CASISRGRPRTDTQYF. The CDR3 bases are TGTGCCAGTATCTCTAGAGGGCGTCCCCGCACAGATACGCAGTATTTT.

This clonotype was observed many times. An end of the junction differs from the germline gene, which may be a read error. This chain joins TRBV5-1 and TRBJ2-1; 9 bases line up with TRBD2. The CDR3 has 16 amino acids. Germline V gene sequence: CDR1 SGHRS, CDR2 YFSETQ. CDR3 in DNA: TGTGCCAGCAGCTCCCTAGCGGGGAGCTCCTACAATGAGCAGTTCTTC. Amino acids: CASSSLAGSSYNEQFF.

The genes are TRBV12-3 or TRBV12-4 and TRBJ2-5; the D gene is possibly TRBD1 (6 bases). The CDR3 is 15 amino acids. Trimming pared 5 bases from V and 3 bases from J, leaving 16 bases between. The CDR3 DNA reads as TGTGCCAGCAGTCCGGGGACAACGAAAAAAGAGACCCAGTACTTC. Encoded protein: CASSPGTTKKETQYF.

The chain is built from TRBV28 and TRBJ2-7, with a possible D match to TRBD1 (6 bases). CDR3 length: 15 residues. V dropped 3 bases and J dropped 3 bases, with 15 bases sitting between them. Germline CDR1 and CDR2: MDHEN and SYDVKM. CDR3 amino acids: CASSFGLTGVYEQYF. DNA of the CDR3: TGTGCCAGCAGTTTTGGTCTGACAGGAGTCTACGAGCAGTACTTC. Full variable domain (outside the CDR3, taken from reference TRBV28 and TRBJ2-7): DVKVTQSSRYLVKRTGEKVFLECVQDMDHENMFWYRQDPGLGLRLIYFSYDVKMKEKGDIPEGYSVSREKKERFSLILESASTNQTSMYLCASSFGLTGVYEQYFGPGTRLTVT.

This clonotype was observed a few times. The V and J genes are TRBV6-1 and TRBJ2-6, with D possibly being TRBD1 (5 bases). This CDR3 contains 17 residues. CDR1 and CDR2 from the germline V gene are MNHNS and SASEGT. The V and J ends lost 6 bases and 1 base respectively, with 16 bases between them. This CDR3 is CASRQVPVASGANVLTF. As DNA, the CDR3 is TGTGCCAGCAGACAGGTCCCCGTGGCTTCTGGGGCCAACGTCCTGACTTTC.